The text below deals with one TCR beta chain. These data are taken from a study of T cell changes during pregnancy in multiple sclerosis. The method was immunoSEQ multiplex PCR; TCRdb's version includes in-frame clones alone and lacks a portion of them. The sample consists of tens of thousands of clones, 70% to 90% of them appearing once. The receptor was derived from a female donor with multiple sclerosis, enrolled in a pregnancy study. The material sequenced was CD4+ T cells from peripheral blood mononuclear cells, taken in the first trimester of pregnancy.

CDR3 nucleotide sequence: TGTGCCTGGAGCCTAGAGTACGCGGTGGCAAATTCACCCCTCCACTTT. Its protein product is CAWSLEYAVANSPLHF. The rearrangement links TRBV30 to TRBJ1-6; D is uncertain. The CDR3 length is 16 residues. V was clipped by 3 bases and J by 7 bases, with 19 bases between them. CDR1 is GTSNPN and CDR2 is SVGIG in the germline V gene (reference sequence).